This T cell receptor beta chain is drawn from a study of patients and donors after allogeneic stem cell transplantation. V was cut by 2 bases and J by 9 bases, with 8 bases left in between. CDR3 length: 13 residues. In germline, CDR1 is SGHVS, CDR2 FNYEAQ. TCRdb ran MiXCR on the RT-PCR reads and lists one entry per CDR3 protein. This sample has approximately 200,000 distinct CDR3 sequences, with around two fifths found just once. The source of this sequence is a human donor who was either an allogeneic HSCT recipient or a stem cell or donor lymphocyte infusion donor (not recorded which). It is not recorded whose cells these are; they may come from a transplant donor. V gene TRBV7-6 combines with J gene TRBJ1-6; no firm D call. The sample consisted of blood, either unsorted or a sorted T cell fraction (not recorded which). The CDR3, as DNA: TGTGCCAGCAGCTTATCCAGCCGTTCACCCCTCCACTTT. It translates to CASSLSSRSPLHF.